This entry lists 32 T cell receptor beta chains sequenced from one sample in a study of neurological immune-mediated disorders. Each CDR3 protein is one row after TCRdb ran MiXCR on the 5' RACE reads. The repertoire consists of roughly 50,000 distinct CDR3 sequences, with over 9% occurring once and the leading ten covering about 5.4%. The specimen was PBMCs. These receptors came from a man aged 65-85 years with HTLV-1-associated myelopathy (HAM/TSP).

This clonotype has ten or more counts. This rearrangement joins TRBV29-1 to TRBJ2-7; TRBD1 or TRBD2 may be the D gene (5 bases each). Germline V gene lookup returns CDR1 SQVTM and CDR2 ANQGSEA. V was trimmed by 4 bases and J by 3 bases, leaving 19 bases between them. CDR3 length: 15 amino acids. This chain's CDR3 is CSVATAGTLHYEQYF. Written as DNA, the CDR3 is TGCAGCGTTGCCACTGCCGGGACCTTACACTACGAGCAGTACTTC.

The sample holds many counts of this clonotype. The chain couples TRBV7-9 to TRBJ2-2; 12 nucleotides agree with TRBD1. The CDR3 sequence is 14 residues long. Germline V gene sequence: CDR1 SEHNR, CDR2 FQNEAQ (reference sequence). V dropped 8 bases and J dropped 7; count of bases not matched to a gene: 5. CDR3 sequence (DNA): TGTGCCAGCGGGGGACAGGGGGCGATCGGGGAGCTGTTTTTT. Its translation is CASGGQGAIGELFF.

This clonotype showed up many times. V is TRBV9 and J is TRBJ2-2; D remains unclear. CDR1 is SGDLS, CDR2 YYNGEE, per germline. V lost 7 bases to trimming and J lost 6 bases, with 13 bases between them. The CDR3 runs to 13 residues. The DNA of the CDR3 is TGTGCCAGCGCCAAAACCCAGTCCGGGGAGCTGTTTTTT. Translated: CASAKTQSGELFF.

This clonotype was seen at least ten times. The CDR3 loop reads CASSLDAGMNTEAFF. CDR3 nucleotide sequence: TGCGCCAGCAGCTTGGACGCAGGAATGAACACTGAAGCTTTCTTT. The rearrangement joins TRBV5-1 to TRBJ1-1, with no clear D. This CDR3 spans 15 amino acids. Germline CDR1 SGHRS, CDR2 YFSETQ. V dropped 0 bases and J dropped 0 bases, with 9 bases sitting between them. The variable domain in full, completed from reference TRBV5-1 and TRBJ1-1, reads KAGVTQTPRYLIKTRGQQVTLSCSPISGHRSVSWYQQTPGQGLQFLFEYFSETQRNKGNFPGRFSGRQFSNSRSEMNVSTLELGDSALYLCASSLDAGMNTEAFFGQGTRLTVV.

To note about this clonotype: Since a much larger clone is just one base distant, this may be a read error. The rearrangement uses TRBV7-2 and TRBJ1-1; 7 bases agree with TRBD1. There are 13 residues in the CDR3. The V gene's germline CDR1 is SGHTA and CDR2 FQGNSA. This CDR3 reads CANSRTGVTEAFF. The DNA of the CDR3 is TGTGCCAACAGCCGTACAGGGGTGACTGAAGCTTTCTTT.

This clonotype was counted at least ten times. The J gene is TRBJ1-2, the V gene TRBV5-1; D is unclear. This CDR3 contains 13 residues. Germline CDR1 is SGHRS and CDR2 is YFSETQ. V lost 1 base, J lost 2 bases, and 6 bases lay in between. This CDR3 is CASSLSGNYGYTF. In DNA, the CDR3 is TGCGCCAGCAGCTTGTCAGGAAACTATGGCTACACCTTC.

This clonotype has ten or more counts. The rearrangement links TRBV4-1 to TRBJ2-5; 11 bases fit TRBD2. The CDR3 is 18 residues long. V dropped 3 bases and J dropped 1; count of bases not matched to a gene: 10. Germline CDR1 is MGHRA and CDR2 is YSYEKL. The CDR3 sequence: CASSQAGTSGLIQETQYF. The CDR3 DNA sequence: TGCGCCAGCAGCCAGGCCGGGACTAGCGGTTTAATCCAAGAGACCCAGTACTTC.

This clonotype has a handful of counts. J is TRBJ2-1 and V is TRBV12-2; TRBD2, the table's D call, was not compared with the DNA. TRBV12-2 is a recognized pseudogene. CDR3 length equals 18 residues. CDR3 nucleotide sequence: TGTGCAAGTCGCTTAGCGCATCGGACTCCTTCCTCCTACAATGAGCAGTTCTTC. This codes for CASRLAHRTPSSYNEQFF.

This clonotype was seen repeatedly, ten times or more. The CDR3 region has the DNA TGTGCCAGCAGTTTAAGGGAAGCGGGAGTGGGGTCCTACAATGAGCAGTTCTTC. It translates to CASSLREAGVGSYNEQFF. The rearrangement uses TRBV12-3 or TRBV12-4 and TRBJ2-1; 8 bases are shared with TRBD2. The ends lost 2 bases at V and 1 base at J; junction bases unmatched: 10. CDR3 length: 18 amino acids.

This clonotype occurred many times. The chain uses TRBV11-2 and TRBJ2-1; 13 nucleotides line up with TRBD2. Germline loops: CDR1 SGHAT, CDR2 FQNNGV. The CDR3 sequence is 15 residues long. Trimming at V came to 5 bases and at J to 8 bases, leaving 6 bases not matched to a gene. CDR3 protein: CASSLLAGGGDEQFF. The CDR3 coding sequence is TGTGCCAGCAGCCTACTAGCGGGGGGGGGCGATGAGCAGTTCTTC.

This clonotype has ten or more counts. This chain links TRBV19 with TRBJ1-4, with TRBD1 as a possible D gene (6 bases). The CDR3 contains 15 residues. Deletions cut 8 bases from V and 7 bases from J, with 20 bases between. Germline assignment: CDR1 LNHDA and CDR2 SQIVND (reference sequence). CDR3 DNA sequence: TGTGCCAGTCGTCCGGCGGGGGCGCGGGGTGAAAAACTGTTTTTT. It yields the protein CASRPAGARGEKLFF.

There are many counts of this clonotype. The rearrangement joins TRBV20-1 to TRBJ1-5; 7 bases align to TRBD1. From germline, CDR1 is DFQATT and CDR2 SNEGSKA (reference sequence). The CDR3 runs 14 residues. The V and J ends lost 0 bases and 8 bases, in that order; junction bases with no gene match: 7. CDR3 nucleotides: TGCAGTGCTAGAGACTACAGGGGTTTTGAGCCCCAGCATTTT. Amino acid sequence: CSARDYRGFEPQHF.

This clonotype was counted ten times or more. The V and J genes are TRBV7-2 and TRBJ2-3; 8 bases map to TRBD1. The length of the CDR3 is 15 residues. The germline gives CDR1 SGHTA, CDR2 FQGNSA. J lost 0 bases, V lost 5 bases, and 4 bases had no gene match. The CDR3 sequence is CASSPRTGSTDTQYF. The CDR3 DNA is TGTGCCAGCAGCCCGAGGACAGGGAGCACAGATACGCAGTATTTT.

By proportion, this clonotype is medium-sized. CDR3 region: CASSPQSSGNTIYF. CDR3 nucleotides: TGCGCCAGCAGCCCTCAGAGCTCTGGAAACACCATATATTTT. V usage is TRBV4-3 and J usage is TRBJ1-3; D not resolved. The CDR3 is made up of 14 amino acids. V was clipped by 4 bases and J by 0 bases, with 7 bases between them. CDR1 LGHNA and CDR2 YSLEER come from the germline V gene.

With respect to this clonotype: The junction departs from germline at one end; a sequencing error may be responsible. The V gene is TRBV27, the J gene TRBJ2-7; 7 bases line up with TRBD2. CDR1 and CDR2 from the germline V gene are MNHEY and SMNVEV (reference sequence). This CDR3 spans 13 amino acids. The CDR3 region has the DNA TGTGCCAGCAGTAGCGGGATGGTTTACGAGCTGTACTTC. This gives the protein CASSSGMVYELYF.

This clonotype was counted many times. The V and J genes are TRBV21-1 and TRBJ2-7. TRBV21-1 is a recognized pseudogene. The CDR3 extends over 13 amino acids. The CDR3 protein is CASSPSFNCRQYF. In DNA form, the CDR3 reads TGTGCCAGCAGCCCGTCGTTTAATTGTCGGCAGTACTTC.

At least ten counts were recorded for this clonotype. This chain uses TRBV5-5 with TRBJ1-2; D gene uncertain. V was shortened by 4 bases and J by 10 bases, with 17 bases between the two germline ends. In germline, CDR1 is SGHKS, CDR2 YYEKEE (reference sequence). CDR3 length equals 13 residues. In nucleotides, the CDR3 is TGTGCCAGCAGCGCTGACGGCATACGGTCCTACACCTTC. Translation gives CASSADGIRSYTF. Combining the CDR3 with reference TRBV5-5 and TRBJ1-2 gives the whole variable domain DAGVTQSPTHLIKTRGQQVTLRCSPISGHKSVSWYQQVLGQGPQFIFQYYEKEERGRGNFPDRFSARQFPNYSSELNVNALLLGDSALYLCASSADGIRSYTFGSGTRLTVV.

This clonotype appeared many times. The V and J genes are TRBV7-2 and TRBJ1-5; D ambiguous. Trimming took 1 base from V and 0 from J, leaving 7 bases between them. The germline V gene encodes CDR1 SGHTA and CDR2 FQGNSA. There are 15 residues in the CDR3. CDR3 bases: TGTGCCAGCAGCTTAGGACCGTTTAGCAATCAGCCCCAGCATTTT. Its protein is CASSLGPFSNQPQHF.

V gene TRBV7-2 combines with J gene TRBJ2-7, with no clear D. Germline CDR1 reads SGHTA; CDR2 reads FQGNSA. This CDR3 comprises 15 residues. The V and J ends lost 2 bases and 3 bases respectively, with 14 bases between them. The CDR3, as DNA: TGTGCCAGCAGCTTAAGTGGCGCGACCGGCTACGAGCAGTACTTC. It is translated as CASSLSGATGYEQYF.

This clonotype was seen ten or more times. The chain couples TRBV20-1 to TRBJ2-7; D is undetermined. V lost 3 bases to trimming and J lost 6 bases, with 12 bases between them. In germline, CDR1 is DFQATT, CDR2 SNEGSKA (reference sequence). The CDR3 loop spans 12 amino acids. The CDR3 spells CSASRVSREQYF. DNA for the CDR3: TGCAGTGCTAGCCGGGTTAGTCGCGAGCAGTACTTC.

This clonotype is deemed medium-sized. V is TRBV6-5 and J is TRBJ1-2; TRBD1 is a possible D gene (6 bases). Germline CDR1 and CDR2: MNHEY and SVGAGI. V was cut by 2 bases and J by 8 bases, with 15 bases left in between. This CDR3 comprises 14 residues. This chain's CDR3 is CASSYAHRDYGYTF. The CDR3 region has the DNA TGTGCCAGCAGTTACGCCCACAGGGATTACGGCTACACCTTC.

This clonotype was seen once. A much more abundant neighbour one base away suggests this may be a read error. The V call is TRBV6-5, the J call TRBJ1-3; D is uncertain. This CDR3 region has 13 residues. The V gene's germline CDR1 is MNHEY and CDR2 SVGAGI. CDR3: CASSYRAGNTRYF. The CDR3 coding sequence is TGTGCCAGCAGTTACAGGGCTGGAAACACCAGATATTTT.

This clonotype was observed a few times. The chain uses TRBV5-1 and TRBJ2-7; possibly TRBD1 for D (5 bases). The CDR3 totals 16 residues. The V gene lost 0 bases and the J gene lost 6 bases, with 19 bases spanning the gap. CDR1 is SGHRS, CDR2 YFSETQ, per germline. The CDR3 is CASSLVAARVAREQYF. In DNA, the CDR3 is TGCGCCAGCAGCTTGGTTGCTGCCAGGGTGGCCCGCGAGCAGTACTTC.

This clonotype was found many times. V usage is TRBV7-2 and J usage is TRBJ2-2, with D possibly matching TRBD2 (6 bases). The CDR3 spans 15 residues. CDR1 is SGHTA, CDR2 FQGNSA, per germline. Trimming took 3 bases from V and 7 from J, leaving 15 bases between them. CDR3 in DNA: TGTGCCAGCAGCTTGGGCGGGATGGTTGGCGGGGAGCTGTTTTTT. It codes for CASSLGGMVGGELFF.

This clonotype was seen ten or more times. J is TRBJ2-7 and V is TRBV7-9, with 7 bases aligning to TRBD1. Germline V lookup: CDR1 SEHNR, CDR2 FQNEAQ (reference sequence). The CDR3 is 14 residues long. Trimming took 1 base from V and 5 from J; bases not matched to a gene: 5. CDR3 sequence reads: CASSLGQGPHEQYF. The CDR3 nucleotides read TGTGCCAGCAGCTTAGGACAGGGTCCCCACGAGCAGTACTTC.

To note about this clonotype: It may be a read error: a sequence one base away is much more abundant. This chain joins TRBV27 and TRBJ2-7; TRBD2 is a possible D gene (5 bases). This CDR3 has 13 residues. Germline CDR1 and CDR2: MNHEY and SMNVEV (reference sequence). Trimming removed 7 bases from V and 0 bases from J, with 10 bases in between. The CDR3 nucleotides read TGTGCCAGCATGAGGGTGGGCTCCTACGAGCAGTACTTC. It is translated as CASMRVGSYEQYF.

This clonotype came up once. This may arise from a read error, as a much more abundant clone is one base away. J is TRBJ2-1 and V is TRBV5-1; 10 nucleotides align to TRBD2. This CDR3 contains 14 residues. Germline assignment: CDR1 SGHRS and CDR2 YFSETQ. CDR3 residues: CTSSSTSGLNEQFF. The CDR3 nucleotides are TGCACCAGCAGCTCGACTAGCGGGCTCAATGAGCAGTTCTTC.

The table lists this clonotype with many counts. V usage is TRBV20-1 and J usage is TRBJ1-1; no definite D call. Trimming took 1 base from V and 0 from J, leaving 6 bases between them. The CDR3 runs to 13 residues. Germline loops: CDR1 DFQATT, CDR2 SNEGSKA (reference sequence). The CDR3 sequence: CSARVSVNTEAFF. CDR3 in DNA: TGCAGTGCTAGAGTCTCGGTGAACACTGAAGCTTTCTTT.

This clonotype came up many times. The chain links TRBV6-2 or TRBV6-3 to TRBJ2-3; possible D gene TRBD2, 5 bases. Germline lookup yields CDR1 MNHEY and CDR2 SVGEGT. V was trimmed by 8 bases and J by 0 bases, leaving 9 bases between them. This CDR3 spans 13 amino acids. The CDR3 region is CASRGTSTDTQYF. The CDR3 nucleotides read TGTGCCAGCCGGGGAACTAGCACAGATACGCAGTATTTT.

This clonotype counts as medium-sized. The CDR3 DNA reads as TGTGCCAGCAGCACCCGGGACAGACGCACAGATACGCAGTATTTT. Protein: CASSTRDRRTDTQYF. The gene calls are TRBV5-5 and TRBJ2-3; 7 nucleotides align to TRBD1. Germline V gene sequence: CDR1 SGHKS, CDR2 YYEKEE (reference sequence). The V segment lost 4 bases and the J segment 1 base; nucleotides outside the gene matches: 6. The CDR3 spans 15 residues. Looking up the rest from reference TRBV5-5 and TRBJ2-3 gives the full variable domain: DAGVTQSPTHLIKTRGQQVTLRCSPISGHKSVSWYQQVLGQGPQFIFQYYEKEERGRGNFPDRFSARQFPNYSSELNVNALLLGDSALYLCASSTRDRRTDTQYFGPGTRLTVL.

This clonotype was found many times. The gene calls are TRBV12-3 or TRBV12-4 and TRBJ1-5, with D unresolved. The CDR3 covers 14 residues. V lost 3 bases, J lost 1 base, and 7 bases lay in between. CDR3 protein: CASSFGRSNQPQHF. The CDR3 DNA is TGTGCCAGCAGTTTCGGACGGAGCAATCAGCCCCAGCATTTT.

In its sample, this clonotype was seen a few times. This chain links TRBV20-1 with TRBJ2-3; 9 nucleotides line up with TRBD2. Trimming took 0 bases from V and 7 from J; bases not matched to a gene: 11. The CDR3 length is 16 residues. Germline V gene data show CDR1 as DFQATT and CDR2 as SNEGSKA (reference sequence). The CDR3 sequence: CSARDQLSGRLNTQYF. The CDR3, as DNA: TGCAGTGCTAGAGATCAGCTCAGCGGGAGGTTAAATACGCAGTATTTT.